The present T cell receptor beta chain was sequenced within a study of radiotherapy plus CTLA-4 blockade in lung cancer. This clone was counted a single time. Its specificity is unknown. Sequenced by immunoSEQ multiplex PCR; TCRdb stores in-frame clones only, minus some. Found here are 85,000 to 130,000 clones, around 85% of them singletons; the top ten hold 2% to 3%. Overall study findings and caveats: Among reported predictors of response, early blood T cell clone dynamics with interferon-beta performed best. Blood TCR clones of tumor origin expanded after radiotherapy plus ipilimumab.

V shed 1 base and J shed 5 bases, with 14 bases lying between them. Germline V CDR1 and CDR2: SGHTA, FQGTGA. CDR3 length: 15 amino acids. The J gene is TRBJ2-5, the V gene TRBV7-3; D possibly corresponds to TRBD2 (6 bases). The sequence was collected from a human donor with non-small cell lung cancer that progressed on radiotherapy plus ipilimumab. Some clones in this sample may be carry-over from other donors' samples. The sequencing here drew on peripheral blood, taken from a patient treated with radiotherapy plus ipilimumab. In nucleotides, the CDR3 is TGTGCCAGCAGCTTAAATACGGGGGAATGGGAGACCCAGTACTTC. Protein: CASSLNTGEWETQYF.